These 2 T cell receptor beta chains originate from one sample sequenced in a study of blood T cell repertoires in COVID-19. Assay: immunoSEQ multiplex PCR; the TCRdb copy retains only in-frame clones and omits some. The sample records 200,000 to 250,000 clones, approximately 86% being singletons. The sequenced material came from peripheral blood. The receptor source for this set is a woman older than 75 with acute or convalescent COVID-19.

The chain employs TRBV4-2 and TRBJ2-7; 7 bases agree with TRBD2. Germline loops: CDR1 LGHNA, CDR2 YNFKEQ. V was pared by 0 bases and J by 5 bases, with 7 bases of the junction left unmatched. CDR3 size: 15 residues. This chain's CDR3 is CASSQDPRGEDEQYF. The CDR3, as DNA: TGTGCCAGCAGCCAAGATCCCCGGGGGGAAGACGAGCAGTACTTC.

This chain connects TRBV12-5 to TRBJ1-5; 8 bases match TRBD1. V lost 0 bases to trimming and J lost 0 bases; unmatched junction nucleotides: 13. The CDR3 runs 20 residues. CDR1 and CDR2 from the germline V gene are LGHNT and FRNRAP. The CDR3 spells CASGLVRGWTGTYSNQPQHF. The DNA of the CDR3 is TGTGCTAGTGGTTTGGTACGTGGTTGGACAGGGACTTATAGCAATCAGCCCCAGCATTTT.